These 20 T cell receptor beta chains were sequenced from one sample in a study of metastatic and nonmetastatic thyroid tumors. TCRdb re-called the PCR reads with MiXCR. The sample comprises around 34,000 clones, roughly 15% of which are singletons, and around 3% rests with the top ten. Thyroid surgery was performed in patients who had received no treatment beforehand. Input material: blood. The receptors were gathered from a female donor with papillary thyroid cancer or a benign thyroid nodule (not recorded which). Some clones in this sample may be carry-over from other donors' samples.

A few counts support this clone. This may arise from a read error, as a much more abundant clone is one base away. This chain links TRBV10-1 with TRBJ1-2, with a weak D call TRBD1 (6 bases). This CDR3 is built from 15 residues. V was clipped by 3 bases and J by 13 bases, with 24 bases between them. The germline V gene has CDR1 WNHNN and CDR2 SYGVQD (reference sequence). The CDR3: CASSDRGGPVQGLTF. The CDR3 DNA is TGCGCCAGCAGTGATAGGGGGGGACCGGTACAGGGTCTCACCTTC.

This clone was observed at least ten times. The chain couples TRBV6-1 to TRBJ2-5; TRBD2 matches 7 bases. The germline V gene encodes CDR1 MNHNS and CDR2 SASEGT. The CDR3 runs 15 residues. The junction had 13 bases not matched to a gene; V was cut back by 5 bases and J by 7 bases. CDR3 sequence (DNA): TGTGCCAGCAGTTTGCGAGCGGGGCCGAGAGGGACCCAGTACTTC. Protein sequence: CASSLRAGPRGTQYF.

This clone was seen at least ten times. The CDR3 nucleotides read TGTGCCAGCAGTCCCAACTCGGGACTAGGAAGCTCCTACAATGAGCAGTTCTTC. Residues: CASSPNSGLGSSYNEQFF. The chain links TRBV28 to TRBJ2-1, with 8 bases identical to TRBD2. The CDR3 runs 18 residues. The ends lost 5 bases at V and 0 bases at J; junction bases unmatched: 12. The germline gives CDR1 MDHEN, CDR2 SYDVKM.

This clone was detected ten times or more. J is TRBJ2-5 and V is TRBV2; 14 nucleotides match TRBD2. The ends lost 4 bases at V and 5 bases at J; junction bases unmatched: 3. The CDR3 loop spans 15 amino acids. The V gene's germline CDR1 is SNHLY and CDR2 FYNNEI. For the CDR3, the DNA is TGTGCCAGCAGTGTCGGGACTAGCGGGAGTGAGACCCAGTACTTC. Encoded protein: CASSVGTSGSETQYF.

The chain links TRBV6-1 to TRBJ1-2, with 7 bases lining up with TRBD1. Germline V CDR1 and CDR2: MNHNS, SASEGT. The V gene end was trimmed by 2 bases and the J gene end by 0 bases; junction bases not matched to a gene: 3. CDR3 length: 15 amino acids. CDR3 nucleotides: TGTGCCAGCAGTGAAATAGACAGGGCTAACTATGGCTACACCTTC. Protein: CASSEIDRANYGYTF.

By frequency in the sample, this clone is medium-sized. The chain couples TRBV6-2 or TRBV6-3 to TRBJ2-7, with D possibly matching TRBD2 (6 bases). The V end lost 2 bases, the J end lost 6 bases, and 11 bases lay between the germline ends. This CDR3 contains 13 residues. CDR1 MNHEY and CDR2 SVGEGT come from the germline V gene. The CDR3 DNA reads as TGTGCCAGCAGTTACCGGGAGCAAACCGAGCAGTACTTC. Translated, it gives CASSYREQTEQYF.

In its sample, this clone was seen many times. The genes are TRBV5-1 and TRBJ1-6, with D possibly TRBD1 on 5 matching bases. Between the trimmed V and J ends, which lost 2 bases and 8 bases, there was a span of 11 bases. This CDR3 spans 14 amino acids. CDR1 is SGHRS and CDR2 is YFSETQ in the germline V gene. In DNA, the CDR3 is TGCGCCAGCAGCTTACGCCAGGGAGATTCACCCCTCCACTTT. Residues: CASSLRQGDSPLHF.

This clone is categorized as medium-sized (0.01 to 0.1%). The rearrangement joins TRBV6-5 to TRBJ2-1; 7 bases are a match to TRBD1. The V segment lost 2 bases and the J segment 12 bases; nucleotides outside the gene matches: 22. The CDR3 has 18 amino acids. CDR1 and CDR2 (germline): MNHEY, SVGAGI. As DNA, the CDR3 is TGTGCCAGCAGTTACACTCCCGGACAGGTGGGGTCATGGGTCGGGCAGTTCTTC. Residues: CASSYTPGQVGSWVGQFF.

This clone was recorded a few times. This may be a read error: a much more frequent sequence differs by one nucleotide. The CDR3 protein is CASSLSLPQGSPLHF. The CDR3 DNA reads as TGTGCCAGCAGCCTAAGTTTGCCCCAAGGGTCACCCCTCCACTTT. The genes are TRBV5-6 and TRBJ1-6; the D is unclear. CDR1 and CDR2 from the germline V gene are SGHDT and YYEEEE. This CDR3 contains 15 residues. V lost 4 bases to trimming and J lost 10 bases, with 18 bases between them. The full variable domain, rest sourced from reference TRBV5-6 and TRBJ1-6, is DAGVTQSPTHLIKTRGQQVTLRCSPKSGHDTVSWYQQALGQGPQFIFQYYEEEERQRGNFPDRFSGHQFPNYSSELNVNALLLGDSALYLCASSLSLPQGSPLHFGNGTRLTVT.

V is TRBV6-1 and J is TRBJ1-5; no clear D. Per germline, CDR1 MNHNS and CDR2 SASEGT. CDR3 size: 14 residues. The germline V and J ends were trimmed by 7 bases and 7 bases, with 17 bases remaining between them. The CDR3: CASTEVRVEQPQHF. The CDR3 bases are TGTGCCAGCACGGAAGTCCGGGTTGAGCAGCCCCAGCATTTT.

By share, this clone counts as medium-sized. CDR3 in DNA: TGCGCCAGCAGCCCACTGGGACAGGACAATTCACCCCTCCACTTT. This gives the protein CASSPLGQDNSPLHF. The rearrangement joins TRBV5-1 to TRBJ1-6, with 8 bases lining up with TRBD1. J lost 7 bases, V lost 4 bases, and 7 bases had no gene match. The CDR3 consists of 15 residues. Germline CDR1 and CDR2: SGHRS and YFSETQ.

This clone was observed a few times. This chain links TRBV7-6 with TRBJ1-1; D gene ambiguous. The CDR3 is 12 residues long. V was pared by 4 bases and J by 5 bases, with 8 bases between. In germline, CDR1 is SGHVS, CDR2 FNYEAQ. CDR3 sequence reads: CASSSGSTEAFF. The DNA for the CDR3 is TGTGCCAGCAGCTCAGGAAGTACTGAAGCTTTCTTT.

V is TRBV5-1 and J is TRBJ2-3; D not certain. V was shortened by 2 bases and J by 1 base, with 5 bases between the two germline ends. The CDR3 is made up of 13 amino acids. Germline lookup yields CDR1 SGHRS and CDR2 YFSETQ. CDR3 nucleotides: TGCGCCAGCAGCTTTGACTGCACAGATACGCAGTATTTT. Its translation: CASSFDCTDTQYF. Full variable domain (missing parts from reference TRBV5-1 and TRBJ2-3): KAGVTQTPRYLIKTRGQQVTLSCSPISGHRSVSWYQQTPGQGLQFLFEYFSETQRNKGNFPGRFSGRQFSNSRSEMNVSTLELGDSALYLCASSFDCTDTQYFGPGTRLTVL.

This clone was seen more than once but under ten times. V is TRBV28 and J is TRBJ1-2; no definite D call. Germline CDR1 MDHEN, CDR2 SYDVKM. This CDR3 comprises 14 residues. The V and J ends lost 6 bases and 3 bases respectively, with 14 bases between them. For the CDR3, the DNA is TGTGCCAGCAGGCGCGACCGCCTATACTATGGCTACACCTTC. It specifies CASRRDRLYYGYTF.

The chain uses TRBV7-6 and TRBJ2-5; D possibly matches TRBD1 or TRBD2 (6 bases each). The J call could be wrong; TRBJ2-1 is a better fit for the DNA end. The CDR3 loop spans 17 amino acids. From germline, CDR1 is SGHVS and CDR2 FNYEAQ. CDR3 region: CASSSREGGGSYNEQFF. CDR3 sequence (DNA): TGTGCCAGCAGCTCCAGAGAGGGGGGCGGGTCCTACAATGAGCAGTTCTTC.

This clone is medium-sized (0.01 to 0.1%) in the sample. The genes are TRBV20-1 and TRBJ2-7; 10 nucleotides align to TRBD2. The V gene end was trimmed by 3 bases and the J gene end by 3 bases; junction bases not matched to a gene: 8. Germline V gene data show CDR1 as DFQATT and CDR2 as SNEGSKA (reference sequence). The CDR3 covers 15 residues. The DNA of the CDR3 is TGCAGTGCTAGTTCAGGGACTAGCGACGTCTACGAGCAGTACTTC. Residues: CSASSGTSDVYEQYF.

This clone was detected ten times or more. This sequence joins TRBV27 and TRBJ2-3; no firm D call. Trimming removed 4 bases from V and 10 bases from J, with 18 bases in between. The CDR3 sequence is 14 residues long. Germline-derived CDR1 and CDR2 are MNHEY and SMNVEV (reference sequence). The CDR3 spells CASSSTDDWAAQYF. CDR3 DNA: TGTGCCAGCAGTTCAACGGACGATTGGGCCGCGCAGTATTTT.

This clone was found a few times. The chain recombines TRBV6-1 with TRBJ2-2; D not certain. This CDR3 is 15 amino acids long. The germline V gene has CDR1 MNHNS and CDR2 SASEGT. CDR3: CVTQVVRWYTGELFF. The CDR3 DNA reads as TGTGTCACCCAGGTCGTTAGGTGGTACACCGGGGAGCTGTTTTTT.

This clone has ten or more counts. The rearrangement links TRBV19 to TRBJ1-4, with 8 bases aligning to TRBD1. V was clipped by 5 bases and J by 8 bases; unmatched bases: 7. The germline gives CDR1 LNHDA, CDR2 SQIVND (reference sequence). This CDR3 region has 14 residues. CDR3 sequence reads: CASSPDRVGEKLFF. CDR3 DNA: TGTGCCAGTAGTCCGGACAGGGTCGGAGAAAAACTGTTTTTT. Looking up the rest from reference TRBV19 and TRBJ1-4 gives the full variable domain: DGGITQSPKYLFRKEGQNVTLSCEQNLNHDAMYWYRQDPGQGLRLIYYSQIVNDFQKGDIAEGYSVSREKKESFPLTVTSAQKNPTAFYLCASSPDRVGEKLFFGSGTQLSVL.

This clone was seen many times. This chain links TRBV5-1 with TRBJ2-1, with D uncertain. The CDR3 has 14 amino acids. The V gene's germline CDR1 is SGHRS and CDR2 YFSETQ. Trimming shortened V by 0 bases and J by 6 bases, and 10 bases separated the two germline ends. CDR3 sequence reads: CASSLEPASNEQFF. CDR3 nucleotides: TGCGCCAGCAGCTTGGAGCCGGCATCCAATGAGCAGTTCTTC.